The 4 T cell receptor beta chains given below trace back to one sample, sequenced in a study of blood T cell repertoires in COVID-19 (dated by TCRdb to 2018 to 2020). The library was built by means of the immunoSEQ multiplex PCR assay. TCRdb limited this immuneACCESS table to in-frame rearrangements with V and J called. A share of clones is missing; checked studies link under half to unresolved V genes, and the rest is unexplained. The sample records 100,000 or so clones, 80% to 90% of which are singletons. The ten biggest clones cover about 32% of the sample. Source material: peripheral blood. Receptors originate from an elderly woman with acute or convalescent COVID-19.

This chain's CDR3 is CATRQAYTEAFF. The CDR3 region has the DNA TGTGCCACTAGACAGGCCTACACTGAAGCTTTCTTT. This sequence joins TRBV6-5 and TRBJ1-1; D may be TRBD1 (6 bases). The CDR3 has 12 residues. Trimming took off 10 bases at V and 3 bases at J, with 12 bases between the two ends. Germline V gene lookup returns CDR1 MNHEY and CDR2 SVGAGI.

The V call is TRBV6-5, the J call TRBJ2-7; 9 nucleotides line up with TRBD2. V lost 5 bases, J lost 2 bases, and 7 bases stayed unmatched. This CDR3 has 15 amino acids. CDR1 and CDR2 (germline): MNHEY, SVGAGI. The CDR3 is CASSLREGAPYEQYF. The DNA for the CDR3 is TGTGCCAGCAGTCTGCGGGAGGGGGCACCCTACGAGCAGTACTTC.

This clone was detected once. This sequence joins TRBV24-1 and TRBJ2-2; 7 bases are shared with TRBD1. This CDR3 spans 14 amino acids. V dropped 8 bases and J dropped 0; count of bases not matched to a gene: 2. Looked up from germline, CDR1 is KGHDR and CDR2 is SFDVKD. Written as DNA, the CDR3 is TGTGCCACCAACAGGGGATCGAACACCGGGGAGCTGTTTTTT. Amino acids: CATNRGSNTGELFF.

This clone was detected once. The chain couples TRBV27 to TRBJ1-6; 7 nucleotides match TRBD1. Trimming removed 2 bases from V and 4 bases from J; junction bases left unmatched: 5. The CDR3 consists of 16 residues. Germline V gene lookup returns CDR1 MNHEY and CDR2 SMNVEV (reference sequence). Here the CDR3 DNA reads TGTGCCAGCAGTTTAACAGGGGTCCTATATAATTCACCCCTCCACTTT. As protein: CASSLTGVLYNSPLHF.